The sequence of this TCR beta chain was determined in a study of cytomegalovirus exposure and HLA in healthy donors. Regarding this clone: A junction end diverges from the germline sequence, so it may reflect a read error.

Germline V CDR1 and CDR2: WNHNN, SYGVQD (reference sequence). This CDR3 has 17 amino acids. Amplification used 60 Vbeta primers and 13 Jbeta primers. Sequencing used immunoSEQ multiplex PCR; TCRdb keeps in-frame clones, though not all of them. This sample's clone table lists 100,000 to 150,000 clones. This chain links TRBV10-1 with TRBJ2-2; 7 bases map to TRBD1. This receptor was taken from a man aged 25-45 years in good health and CMV-seronegative. Sequencing was done on a sample of PBMCs. The CDR3 DNA sequence: TGCGCCAGCAGTGAGTCGATAGAGACAGGGAACGCCGGGGAGCTGTTTTTT. Protein: CASSESIETGNAGELFF.